The rows below give T cell receptor beta chains drawn from one sample of a study of T cells after yellow fever vaccination. TCRdb processed the 5' RACE reads anew with MiXCR; each CDR3 protein has one entry. Of fewer than 350,000 distinct CDR3 sequences in the sample, 3.5% to 4.5% are singletons; the top ten hold around 19%. This sample comprised PBMCs, obtained 15 days after the yellow fever booster vaccination. The source of these receptors is a man aged 18 to 30 who received the YFV17D yellow fever vaccine. CDR3s include the opening cysteine and the closing phenylalanine or tryptophan. Fields, in order: clone size, D gene, V gene, J gene, CDR3 DNA, CDR3 protein. D genes are given only for firm matches. Clone size, where shown, is once, few, many, or a class for clones that have expanded.

many	NA	TRBV12-3/TRBV12-4	TRBJ1-2	TGTGCCAGCAGTTTCTCAGCTCCGGGGGCTGACGGGGGTTTTAATGGCTACACCTTC	CASSFSAPGADGGFNGYTF
many	NA	TRBV4-1	TRBJ2-5	TGCGCCAGCAGCCAGGGGATCTCTAGAGGAAGGCCAGAGACCCAGTACTTC	CASSQGISRGRPETQYF
NA	NA	TRBV12-3/TRBV12-4	TRBJ1-3	TGTGCCAGCGCTACGTTCTCTGGAAACACCATATATTTT	CASATFSGNTIYF
many	NA	TRBV6-2/TRBV6-3	TRBJ1-1	TGTGCCAGCAGTTTGTCTCGGGGGATAACTGAAGCTTTCTTT	CASSLSRGITEAFF
many	NA	TRBV10-1	TRBJ1-2	TGCGCCAGCAGCTTAAACGGGGGCTATGGCTACACCTTC	CASSLNGGYGYTF
few	NA	TRBV7-9	TRBJ1-6	TGTGCCAGCAGCTCCCCAAGATCACCCCTCCACTTT	CASSSPRSPLHF
NA	NA	TRBV28	TRBJ2-5	TGTGCCAGCAGTTTTCCCGCCCAGAACCAAGAGACCCAGTACTTC	CASSFPAQNQETQYF
many	NA	TRBV7-9	TRBJ1-5	TGTGCCAGCAGCCAAGGGGGGGCACGACAGCCCCAGCATTTT	CASSQGGARQPQHF
few	NA	TRBV12-3/TRBV12-4	TRBJ2-3	TGTGCCAGCGGACTACAGGGTGTGCAAACAGATACGCAGTATTTT	CASGLQGVQTDTQYF
NA	TRBD1	TRBV7-2	TRBJ1-1	TGTGCCAGCAGCAAACAGGGGGGTGGCACTGAAGCTTTCTTT	CASSKQGGGTEAFF
many	NA	TRBV6-5	TRBJ2-3	TGTGCCAGCAGTCACGGGGGCCGAAATACGCAGTATTTT	CASSHGGRNTQYF
NA	NA	TRBV4-3	TRBJ2-1	TGCGCCAGCAGCCAAGATTCGGGGGCCTACAATGAGCAGTTCTTC	CASSQDSGAYNEQFF
many	NA	TRBV5-6	TRBJ2-7	TGTGCCAGCAGCTTGGATTCGGCAGACGAGCAGTACTTC	CASSLDSADEQYF
medium-sized	NA	TRBV12-3/TRBV12-4	TRBJ1-2	TGTGCCAGCAGTTCCAATGGTTTCGGTGGCTACACCTTC	CASSSNGFGGYTF
many	NA	TRBV7-2	TRBJ2-1	TGTGCCAGCAGCTCTTTGGTGCGCGTGTCCTACAATGAGCAGTTCTTC	CASSSLVRVSYNEQFF
NA	TRBD2	TRBV4-1	TRBJ2-5	TGCGCCAGCAGCCAAAAGGCACTAGCGGGAGGTGTCCAAGAGACCCAGTACTTC	CASSQKALAGGVQETQYF
few	TRBD1	TRBV10-3	TRBJ2-3	TGTGCCATCAGTCCTAACAACAGGGGGCGGCCAGATACGCAGTATTTT	CAISPNNRGRPDTQYF
many	TRBD2	TRBV10-3	TRBJ2-1	TGTGCCATCAGTGGGGTTCTAGCGGGGCCGGGGAATGAGCAGTTCTTC	CAISGVLAGPGNEQFF
many	TRBD1	TRBV6-5	TRBJ1-2	TGTGCCAGCAGTACATCCGGGACAGGGAACTATGGCTACACCTTC	CASSTSGTGNYGYTF
NA	TRBD1	TRBV7-9	TRBJ1-2	TGTGCCAGCAGCCGTATCATGACAGGGGGGAGCGGCTATGGCTACACCTTC	CASSRIMTGGSGYGYTF
many	TRBD1	TRBV11-2	TRBJ2-2	TGTGCCAGCAGCTTTTCCATATACAGGGGGCGCGTGTACACCGGGGAGCTGTTTTTT	CASSFSIYRGRVYTGELFF
few	NA	TRBV6-5	TRBJ2-5	TGTGCCAGCAGTTACTCTTGGGGGCGCGACGGGGAGACCCAGTACTTC	CASSYSWGRDGETQYF
many	NA	TRBV7-8	TRBJ1-6	TGTGCCAGCAGCTTAGGGGCTTTGAGCTCCTATAATTCACCCCTCCACTTT	CASSLGALSSYNSPLHF
many	NA	TRBV29-1	TRBJ2-5	TGCAGCGTTGGAGGGGCGGGTTGGGAGACCCAGTACTTC	CSVGGAGWETQYF
NA	NA	TRBV7-2	TRBJ2-1	TGTGCCAGCAGCTTAGACGGGGCGTCCTACAATGAGCAGTTCTTC	CASSLDGASYNEQFF
NA	NA	TRBV3-1	TRBJ1-1	TGTGCCAGCAGCCAACGTGGGGGGAACACTGAAGCTTTCTTT	CASSQRGGNTEAFF
many	TRBD2	TRBV6-2/TRBV6-3	TRBJ2-5	TGTGCCAGTTCTGCGGGAGCAAAAGAAGAGACCCAGTACTTC	CASSAGAKEETQYF
many	NA	TRBV6-2/TRBV6-3	TRBJ2-1	TGTGCCAGCAATGGGATTTTTTACAATGAGCAGTTCTTC	CASNGIFYNEQFF
NA	TRBD1	TRBV5-5	TRBJ1-5	TGTGCCAGCAGCCTCCGAACAGGGGCAGGCTATAGCAATCAGCCCCAGCATTTT	CASSLRTGAGYSNQPQHF
NA	TRBD2	TRBV4-2	TRBJ2-3	TGTGCCAGCAGCAACCGGGGCGGGGGACTAAGCACAGATACGCAGTATTTT	CASSNRGGGLSTDTQYF
few	TRBD1	TRBV12-5	TRBJ2-3	TGTGCTAGTGGCCCCGGACAGGGAGCCACAGATACGCAGTATTTT	CASGPGQGATDTQYF
few	TRBD1	TRBV20-1	TRBJ1-6	TGCAGTGCTGGGGACAGCTCCTATAATTCACCCCTCCACTTT	CSAGDSSYNSPLHF
many	TRBD2	TRBV6-5	TRBJ2-7	TGTGCCAGCAGTCGGACTAGCGGGGTTCCGGGCAGGGAGCAGTACTTC	CASSRTSGVPGREQYF
few	NA	TRBV9	TRBJ2-5	TGTGCCAGCAGCGTAGCCGGGAACAGAGATCCTCAGACCCAGTACTTC	CASSVAGNRDPQTQYF
many	NA	TRBV10-3	TRBJ2-5	TGTGCCATCAGTGAGTCGGTGCAGGGAGAGACCCAGTACTTC	CAISESVQGETQYF
NA	NA	TRBV19	TRBJ1-1	TGTGCCAGTAGTTCGCAAGGGATGGAGAACACTGAAGCTTTCTTT	CASSSQGMENTEAFF
few	NA	TRBV19	TRBJ1-5	TGTGCCAGTACCGGGACGGCTAATCAGCCCCAGCATTTT	CASTGTANQPQHF
few	NA	TRBV6-5	TRBJ1-1	TGTGCCAGCAGTCAGTGGACGGCTATGAACACTGAAGCTTTCTTT	CASSQWTAMNTEAFF
many	NA	TRBV5-1	TRBJ2-6	TGCGCCAGCAGCGCACCCAGGGTGTCTGGGGCCAACGTCCTGACTTTC	CASSAPRVSGANVLTF
few	NA	TRBV6-5	TRBJ2-7	TGTGCCAGCAGTATGTTAAACGAGCAGTACTTC	CASSMLNEQYF
few	NA	TRBV18	TRBJ1-1	TGTGCCAGCTCACCAAGATTGGATGAAGCTTTCTTT	CASSPRLDEAFF
NA	TRBD1	TRBV6-6	TRBJ1-5	TGTGCCAGCAGTCTATCTCCGGGACAGCGTCTTTCGCCCCAGCATTTT	CASSLSPGQRLSPQHF
few	NA	TRBV4-1	TRBJ1-1	TGCGCCAGCAGCCAAGCATCTCCCTGGGACACTGAAGCTTTCTTT	CASSQASPWDTEAFF
many	NA	TRBV12-3/TRBV12-4	TRBJ1-4	TGTGCCAGCAGACGGACAGCAACTAATGAAAAACTGTTTTTT	CASRRTATNEKLFF
many	NA	TRBV12-3/TRBV12-4	TRBJ1-1	TGTGCCAGCAGTTTAAGGGGGAGACCTGAAGCTTTCTTT	CASSLRGRPEAFF
few	TRBD2	TRBV27	TRBJ2-7	TGTGCCAGCAGCAGAAGCGGGGGGTCTAGCTCCTACGAGCAGTACTTC	CASSRSGGSSSYEQYF
NA	NA	TRBV20-1	TRBJ2-1	TGCAGTGCGGGGGACGTCTCGGGGCAGTTCTTC	CSAGDVSGQFF
NA	TRBD1	TRBV7-2	TRBJ1-6	TGTGCCAGCAGCTTTTCTACAGGGGGCTCACCCCTCCACTTT	CASSFSTGGSPLHF